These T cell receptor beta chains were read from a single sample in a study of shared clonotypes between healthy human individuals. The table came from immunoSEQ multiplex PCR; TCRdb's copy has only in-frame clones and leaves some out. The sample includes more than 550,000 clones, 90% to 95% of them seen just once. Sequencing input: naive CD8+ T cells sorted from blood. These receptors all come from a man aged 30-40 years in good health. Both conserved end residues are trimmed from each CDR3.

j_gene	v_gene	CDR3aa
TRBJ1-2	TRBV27	ASSTDRDTFYGYT
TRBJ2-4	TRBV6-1	ASRKGTGDGNIQY
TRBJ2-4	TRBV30	AWNLGTSGSVGVQY
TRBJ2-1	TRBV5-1	ASSRAGPSYNEQF
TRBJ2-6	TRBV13	ASSWQGAPTRAGANVLT
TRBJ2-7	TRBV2	ASRTSGRPYSYEQY
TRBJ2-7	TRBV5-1	ASSLTGSNEQY
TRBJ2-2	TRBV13	ASSLIGELF
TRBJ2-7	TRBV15	ATSRDMSYEQY
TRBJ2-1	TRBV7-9	ASSLGTSVNEQF
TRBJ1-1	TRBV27	ASSLGGGPEAF
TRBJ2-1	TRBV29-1	SVEEEHEQF
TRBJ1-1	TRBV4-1	ASRYGQGTGGNTEAF
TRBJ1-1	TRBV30	AWSKSGQVFGEAF
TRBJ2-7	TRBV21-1	ASSVRDGSSYEQY
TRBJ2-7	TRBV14	ASSQDPGEQY
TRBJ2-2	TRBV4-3	ASSQDSPGELF
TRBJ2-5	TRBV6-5	ASSYSPQGERETQY
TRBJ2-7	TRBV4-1	ASSFRTVEGYEQY
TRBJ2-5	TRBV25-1	ASSDDSETQY
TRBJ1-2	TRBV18	ASSVWNQAQANYGYT